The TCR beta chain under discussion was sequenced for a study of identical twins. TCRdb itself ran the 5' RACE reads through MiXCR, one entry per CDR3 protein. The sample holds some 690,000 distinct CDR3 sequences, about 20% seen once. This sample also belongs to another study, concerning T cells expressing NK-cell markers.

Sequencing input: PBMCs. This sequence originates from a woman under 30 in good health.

CDR3 coding DNA: TGTGCCAGCAGCCCCGAGCAGGGGAATGAGCAGTTCTTC. Protein product: CASSPEQGNEQFF. The chain combines TRBV4-2 with TRBJ2-1; weak D call: TRBD1 (6 bases). The V gene's germline CDR1 is LGHNA and CDR2 YNFKEQ. The CDR3 runs to 13 residues. Trimming took off 4 bases at V and 7 bases at J, with 11 bases between the two ends.